Below are 25 T cell receptor beta chains sequenced from a single sample in a study of neurological immune-mediated disorders. MiXCR, applied by TCRdb to the 5' RACE reads, yields one record per CDR3 protein. Of about 76,000 distinct CDR3 sequences in the sample, under 20% are singletons; the top ten hold approximately 15%. Sequencing was carried out using PBMCs. These receptors were taken from a middle-aged woman in good health.

Many counts were recorded for this clonotype. The J gene is TRBJ2-2, the V gene TRBV5-1; D gene uncertain. The germline V and J ends were trimmed by 7 bases and 4 bases, with 14 bases remaining between them. CDR3 length: 14 amino acids. Germline V CDR1 and CDR2: SGHRS, YFSETQ. This CDR3 is CASGSAGVTGELFF. The CDR3 coding sequence is TGCGCCAGCGGAAGTGCTGGGGTCACCGGGGAGCTGTTTTTT.

In the case of this clonotype: This may stem from a read error, because a much larger clone lies one nucleotide away. The chain employs TRBV6-5 and TRBJ1-4; D not certain. Germline V CDR1 and CDR2: MNHEY, SVGAGI. This CDR3 region has 15 residues. V shed 2 bases and J shed 8 bases, with 15 bases lying between them. DNA for the CDR3: TGTGCCAGCAGTTACCCCCCCGCCTCACTCGAAAAACTGTTTTTT. It codes for CASSYPPASLEKLFF.

The rearrangement links TRBV5-1 to TRBJ2-3; possible D gene TRBD1, 6 bases. Germline loops: CDR1 SGHRS, CDR2 YFSETQ. The V end was cut by 4 bases, the J end by 2 bases, with 14 bases between. The CDR3 has 15 amino acids. CDR3 amino acids: CASSRGTPVTDTQYF. In DNA, the CDR3 is TGCGCCAGCAGCAGAGGGACACCGGTCACAGATACGCAGTATTTT. Filled out from reference TRBV5-1 and TRBJ2-3, the complete variable domain reads KAGVTQTPRYLIKTRGQQVTLSCSPISGHRSVSWYQQTPGQGLQFLFEYFSETQRNKGNFPGRFSGRQFSNSRSEMNVSTLELGDSALYLCASSRGTPVTDTQYFGPGTRLTVL.

The sample holds a few counts of this clonotype. The rearrangement joins TRBV13 to TRBJ1-3; weak D call: TRBD1 (6 bases). The V and J ends lost 4 bases and 4 bases respectively, with 8 bases between them. This CDR3 region has 13 residues. In germline, CDR1 is PRHDT, CDR2 FYEKMQ (reference sequence). Here the CDR3 reads CASSWGAGNTIYF. For the CDR3, the DNA is TGTGCCAGCAGCTGGGGGGCGGGAAACACCATATATTTT.

The chain couples TRBV13 to TRBJ2-7; D is possibly TRBD1 (5 bases). Germline V lookup: CDR1 PRHDT, CDR2 FYEKMQ (reference sequence). V was cut by 2 bases and J by 0 bases, with 11 bases left in between. The CDR3 runs to 15 residues. The CDR3 here is CASSLRWGSSYEQYF. The CDR3 DNA reads as TGTGCCAGCAGCTTAAGATGGGGCTCCTCCTACGAGCAGTACTTC.

In its sample, this clonotype was seen many times. The chain recombines TRBV4-3 with TRBJ2-1; 9 nucleotides align to TRBD2. V lost 1 base, J lost 6 bases, and 4 bases stayed unmatched. CDR1 is LGHNA and CDR2 is YSLEER in the germline V gene. The CDR3 runs to 15 residues. The CDR3: CASSQARGGLNEQFF. In DNA, the CDR3 is TGCGCCAGCAGCCAAGCGCGGGGGGGCCTCAATGAGCAGTTCTTC.

This rearrangement joins TRBV6-6 to TRBJ1-2, with TRBD1 matching over 9 bases. The trim removed 5 bases at V and 4 bases at J, leaving 5 bases unmatched. The CDR3 contains 14 residues. Germline-derived CDR1 and CDR2 are MNHNY and SVGAGI (reference sequence). The CDR3 DNA reads as TGTGCCAGCAGTACCCCGACAGGGGGCTATGGCTACACCTTC. It specifies CASSTPTGGYGYTF.

This clonotype has at least ten counts. This sequence joins TRBV5-1 and TRBJ1-4; TRBD1 is a possible D gene (5 bases). Germline lookup yields CDR1 SGHRS and CDR2 YFSETQ. The V end lost 0 bases, the J end lost 4 bases, and 7 bases lay between the germline ends. CDR3 length: 14 residues. The CDR3 nucleotides read TGCGCCAGCAGCTTGGGACAGATTAATGAAAAACTGTTTTTT. It yields the protein CASSLGQINEKLFF.

This clonotype came up many times. V is TRBV7-2 and J is TRBJ2-5; TRBD1 aligns across 7 bases. After removal of 5 bases from V and 4 bases from J, the junction contained 7 bases not matched to a gene. This CDR3 region has 14 residues. Per the germline V gene, CDR1 is SGHTA and CDR2 is FQGNSA. CDR3 nucleotide sequence: TGTGCCAGCAGCCTGGACAGGACTTTAGAGACCCAGTACTTC. Protein: CASSLDRTLETQYF.

This clonotype was seen many times. The genes are TRBV14 and TRBJ2-5; maybe TRBD1 (6 bases). Germline values: CDR1 SGHDN, CDR2 FVKESK. The CDR3 contains 13 residues. V dropped 3 bases and J dropped 5 bases, with 10 bases sitting between them. DNA of the CDR3: TGTGCCAGCAGCCACCTGGACAGCGAGACCCAGTACTTC. Its translation is CASSHLDSETQYF.

The chain has TRBV29-1 and TRBJ2-5; D possibly corresponds to TRBD1 (5 bases). The CDR3 has 12 residues. Trimming stripped 5 bases from V and 4 bases from J, with 11 bases between. Germline V lookup: CDR1 SQVTM, CDR2 ANQGSEA. CDR3 sequence (DNA): TGCAGCGTTCTACCAGGGCCAGAGACCCAGTACTTC. It translates to CSVLPGPETQYF.

A few counts support this clonotype. The V gene is TRBV18, the J gene TRBJ1-1; D is possibly TRBD1 (6 bases). The CDR3 covers 16 residues. Trimming shortened V by 2 bases and J by 1 base, and 14 bases separated the two germline ends. The germline CDR1 and CDR2 sequences are KGHSH and LQKENI. DNA for the CDR3: TGTGCCAGCTCACCAAATAGGGCACAGGGGAACACTGAAGCTTTCTTT. Translation: CASSPNRAQGNTEAFF.

Many counts were recorded for this clonotype. The chain employs TRBV14 and TRBJ1-1; D possibly corresponds to TRBD1 (5 bases). Looked up from germline, CDR1 is SGHDN and CDR2 is FVKESK. V was trimmed by 5 bases and J by 1 base, leaving 8 bases between them. This CDR3 spans 13 amino acids. The CDR3 coding sequence is TGTGCCAGCAGCTACGACAGGAACACTGAAGCTTTCTTT. Protein: CASSYDRNTEAFF.

The chain combines TRBV19 with TRBJ2-3; D not resolved. Between the trimmed V and J ends, which lost 6 bases and 3 bases, there was a span of 10 bases. Germline lookup yields CDR1 LNHDA and CDR2 SQIVND (reference sequence). This CDR3 is 13 amino acids long. DNA for the CDR3: TGTGCCAGTAGGCAGCCCGGGACAGATACGCAGTATTTT. It specifies CASRQPGTDTQYF.

The J gene is TRBJ1-2, the V gene TRBV29-1; possibly TRBD1 for D (5 bases). The length of the CDR3 is 14 residues. Germline lookup yields CDR1 SQVTM and CDR2 ANQGSEA. The V and J ends lost 3 bases and 6 bases respectively, with 17 bases between them. DNA for the CDR3: TGCAGCGTTGAGGAGGGGCTGGGCGAACATGGCTACACCTTC. This codes for CSVEEGLGEHGYTF.

This clonotype turned up a few times. The chain is built from TRBV10-3 and TRBJ2-1, with TRBD1 matching over 10 bases. J gave up 8 bases and V 6 bases, and 7 bases lay outside the gene matches. The germline CDR1 and CDR2 sequences are ENHRY and SYGVKD. The CDR3 consists of 14 residues. The CDR3 protein is CAISVRQGADEQFF. CDR3 nucleotide sequence: TGTGCCATCAGCGTAAGACAGGGGGCCGATGAGCAGTTCTTC.

The rearrangement joins TRBV7-2 to TRBJ2-7, with a possible D match to TRBD1 (6 bases). The CDR3 is 15 amino acids. Germline CDR1 reads SGHTA; CDR2 reads FQGNSA. Trimming shortened V by 2 bases and J by 0 bases, and 11 bases separated the two germline ends. The CDR3 sequence is CASSLRGFTSYEQYF. Written as DNA, the CDR3 is TGTGCCAGCAGCTTAAGGGGGTTTACCTCCTACGAGCAGTACTTC.

This clonotype was observed many times. V is TRBV5-1 and J is TRBJ1-1; D is undetermined. This CDR3 spans 15 amino acids. The germline V gene encodes CDR1 SGHRS and CDR2 YFSETQ. The V and J ends lost 4 bases and 3 bases respectively, with 16 bases between them. The CDR3 nucleotides read TGCGCCAGCAGCCTCCAGGCCCCCGGGGACACTGAAGCTTTCTTT. Translating gives CASSLQAPGDTEAFF.

At least ten counts were recorded for this clonotype. V and J are TRBV7-3 and TRBJ1-6; 8 bases line up with TRBD1. The CDR3 is 14 residues long. Germline V CDR1 and CDR2: SGHTA, FQGTGA. The V gene end was trimmed by 5 bases and the J gene end by 7 bases; junction bases not matched to a gene: 4. CDR3 in amino acids: CASSADRVNSPLHF. The CDR3, as DNA: TGTGCCAGCAGCGCGGACAGGGTCAATTCACCCCTCCACTTT. Looking up the rest from reference TRBV7-3 and TRBJ1-6 gives the full variable domain: GAGVSQTPSNKVTEKGKYVELRCDPISGHTALYWYRQSLGQGPEFLIYFQGTGAADDSGLPNDRFFAVRPEGSVSTLKIQRTERGDSAVYLCASSADRVNSPLHFGNGTRLTVT.

The chain links TRBV6-5 to TRBJ2-7, with D hard to call. The germline V and J ends were trimmed by 6 bases and 2 bases, with 11 bases remaining between them. From germline, CDR1 is MNHEY and CDR2 SVGAGI. The CDR3 contains 13 residues. CDR3 DNA: TGTGCCAGCAGAACCGACACGACCTACGAGCAGTACTTC. This sequence encodes CASRTDTTYEQYF.

This clonotype appeared many times. V usage is TRBV4-3 and J usage is TRBJ2-5; maybe TRBD2 (6 bases). The CDR3 runs to 14 residues. Between the trimmed V and J ends, which lost 4 bases and 5 bases, there was a span of 14 bases. Per the germline V gene, CDR1 is LGHNA and CDR2 is YSLEER. Written as DNA, the CDR3 is TGCGCCAGCAGCCTGCACGGGAGTGGGGAGACCCAGTACTTC. Protein product: CASSLHGSGETQYF.

This clonotype was detected ten times or more. The rearrangement links TRBV15 to TRBJ2-1; D is ambiguous. V lost 1 base and J lost 4, with 8 bases in between. Per germline, CDR1 LNHNV and CDR2 YYDKDF (reference sequence). The CDR3 runs 14 residues. CDR3 sequence (DNA): TGTGCCACCAGCAGAGGTGAAGAATACAATGAGCAGTTCTTC. As protein: CATSRGEEYNEQFF.

This clonotype was counted many times. The rearrangement links TRBV6-2 or TRBV6-3 to TRBJ2-1; D is perhaps TRBD1 or TRBD2 (5 bases each). The V gene's germline CDR1 is MNHEY and CDR2 SVGEGT. This CDR3 comprises 14 residues. Trimming cost V 3 bases and J 6 bases, with 12 bases left between them. The CDR3 region is CASSYLGVRNEQFF. The CDR3 DNA reads TGTGCCAGCAGTTATTTGGGGGTTCGCAATGAGCAGTTCTTC.

Concerning this clonotype itself: A read error may be the cause here, since a much bigger clone is one base away. The rearrangement joins TRBV20-1 to TRBJ1-5, with a possible D match to TRBD1 (5 bases). This CDR3 is built from 14 residues. Germline V gives CDR1 DFQATT, CDR2 SNEGSKA (reference sequence). The CDR3 DNA reads as TGCAGTGCTAGAGCCAACGCCGGGGGTCAGCACCAGCATTTT. Protein product: CSARANAGGQHQHF.

This clonotype was found a few times. CDR3 region: CASSSGGPGETEAFF. Here the CDR3 DNA reads TGCGCCAGCTCTTCGGGGGGGCCAGGGGAAACTGAAGCTTTCTTT. The genes are TRBV5-1 and TRBJ1-1, with a weak D call TRBD1 (6 bases). Germline V gene data show CDR1 as SGHRS and CDR2 as YFSETQ. V was pared by 7 bases and J by 5 bases, with 21 bases between. This CDR3 region has 15 residues.